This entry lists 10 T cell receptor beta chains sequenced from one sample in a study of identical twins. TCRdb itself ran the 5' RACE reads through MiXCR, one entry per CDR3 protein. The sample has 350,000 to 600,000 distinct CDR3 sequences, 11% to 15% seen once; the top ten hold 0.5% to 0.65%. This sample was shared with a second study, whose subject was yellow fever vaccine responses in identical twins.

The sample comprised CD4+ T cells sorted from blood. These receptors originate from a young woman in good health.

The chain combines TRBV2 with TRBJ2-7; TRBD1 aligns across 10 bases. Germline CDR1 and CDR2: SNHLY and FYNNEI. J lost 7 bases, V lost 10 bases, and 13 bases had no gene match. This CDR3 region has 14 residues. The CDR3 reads CANDGQGGKGEQYF. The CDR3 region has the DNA TGTGCCAACGATGGACAGGGGGGTAAAGGGGAGCAGTACTTC.

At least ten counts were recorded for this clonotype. The CDR3 bases are TGTGCCACCAGCAGAGTTTTGGCGGGGGGCACAAATGAGCAGTTCTTC. Translating it yields CATSRVLAGGTNEQFF. The chain combines TRBV15 with TRBJ2-1; 8 nucleotides align to TRBD2. This CDR3 contains 16 residues. Germline V gene data show CDR1 as LNHNV and CDR2 as YYDKDF (reference sequence). The junction had 9 bases not matched to a gene; V was cut back by 1 base and J by 7 bases.

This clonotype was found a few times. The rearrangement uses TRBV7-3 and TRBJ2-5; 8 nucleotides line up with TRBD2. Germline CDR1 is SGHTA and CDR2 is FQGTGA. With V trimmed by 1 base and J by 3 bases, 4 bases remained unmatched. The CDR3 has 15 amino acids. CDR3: CASSLMGLGKETQYF. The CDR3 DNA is TGTGCCAGCAGCTTAATGGGACTAGGAAAAGAGACCCAGTACTTC.

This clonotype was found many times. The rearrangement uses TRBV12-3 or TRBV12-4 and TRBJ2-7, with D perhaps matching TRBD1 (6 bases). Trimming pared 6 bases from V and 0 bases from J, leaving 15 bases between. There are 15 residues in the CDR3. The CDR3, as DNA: TGTGCCAGCAGGCAAGACAGGTTGAGCTCCTACGAGCAGTACTTC. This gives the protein CASRQDRLSSYEQYF.

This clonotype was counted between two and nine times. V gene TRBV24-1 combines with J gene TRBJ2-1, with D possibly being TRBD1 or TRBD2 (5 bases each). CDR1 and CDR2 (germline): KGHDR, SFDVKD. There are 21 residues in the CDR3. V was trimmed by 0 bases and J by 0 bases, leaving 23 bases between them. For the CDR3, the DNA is TGTGCCACCAGTGATTTGAAGGAACAGGATCCAACTAGAATCTCCTACAATGAGCAGTTCTTC. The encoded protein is CATSDLKEQDPTRISYNEQFF.

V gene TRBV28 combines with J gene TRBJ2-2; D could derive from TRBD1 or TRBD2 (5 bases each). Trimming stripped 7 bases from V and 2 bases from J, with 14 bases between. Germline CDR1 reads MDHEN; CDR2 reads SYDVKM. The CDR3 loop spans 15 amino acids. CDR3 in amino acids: CASIKGRRNTGELFF. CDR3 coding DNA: TGTGCCAGCATTAAGGGACGTAGAAACACCGGGGAGCTGTTTTTT. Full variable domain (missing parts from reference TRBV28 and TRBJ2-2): DVKVTQSSRYLVKRTGEKVFLECVQDMDHENMFWYRQDPGLGLRLIYFSYDVKMKEKGDIPEGYSVSREKKERFSLILESASTNQTSMYLCASIKGRRNTGELFFGEGSRLTVL.

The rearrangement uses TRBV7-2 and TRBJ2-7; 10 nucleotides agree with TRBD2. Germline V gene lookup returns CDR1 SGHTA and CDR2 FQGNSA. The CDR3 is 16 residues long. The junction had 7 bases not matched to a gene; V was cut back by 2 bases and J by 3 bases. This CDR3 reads CASSLSAGGRGYEQYF. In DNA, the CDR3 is TGTGCCAGCAGCTTATCAGCGGGAGGGAGGGGCTACGAGCAGTACTTC.

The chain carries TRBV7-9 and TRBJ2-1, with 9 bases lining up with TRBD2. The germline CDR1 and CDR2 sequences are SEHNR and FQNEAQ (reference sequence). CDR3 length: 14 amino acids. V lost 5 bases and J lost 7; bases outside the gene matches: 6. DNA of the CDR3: TGTGCCAGCAGCCCAGGACTAGCGACAAATGAGCAGTTCTTC. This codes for CASSPGLATNEQFF.

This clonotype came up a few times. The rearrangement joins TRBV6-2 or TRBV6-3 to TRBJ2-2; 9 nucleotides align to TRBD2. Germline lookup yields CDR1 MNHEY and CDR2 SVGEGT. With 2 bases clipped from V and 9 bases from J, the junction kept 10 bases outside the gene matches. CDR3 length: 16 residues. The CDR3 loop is CASSYPWASGIRELFF. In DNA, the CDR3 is TGTGCCAGCAGTTACCCCTGGGCTAGCGGGATTCGGGAGCTGTTTTTT.

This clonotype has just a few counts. CDR3 sequence: CASRSTATDTQYF. DNA of the CDR3: TGTGCCAGCAGATCAACAGCCACAGATACGCAGTATTTT. The chain carries TRBV6-2 or TRBV6-3 and TRBJ2-3; D not resolved. Trimming stripped 6 bases from V and 2 bases from J, with 9 bases between. The CDR3 spans 13 residues. Germline CDR1 and CDR2: MNHEY and SVGEGT.